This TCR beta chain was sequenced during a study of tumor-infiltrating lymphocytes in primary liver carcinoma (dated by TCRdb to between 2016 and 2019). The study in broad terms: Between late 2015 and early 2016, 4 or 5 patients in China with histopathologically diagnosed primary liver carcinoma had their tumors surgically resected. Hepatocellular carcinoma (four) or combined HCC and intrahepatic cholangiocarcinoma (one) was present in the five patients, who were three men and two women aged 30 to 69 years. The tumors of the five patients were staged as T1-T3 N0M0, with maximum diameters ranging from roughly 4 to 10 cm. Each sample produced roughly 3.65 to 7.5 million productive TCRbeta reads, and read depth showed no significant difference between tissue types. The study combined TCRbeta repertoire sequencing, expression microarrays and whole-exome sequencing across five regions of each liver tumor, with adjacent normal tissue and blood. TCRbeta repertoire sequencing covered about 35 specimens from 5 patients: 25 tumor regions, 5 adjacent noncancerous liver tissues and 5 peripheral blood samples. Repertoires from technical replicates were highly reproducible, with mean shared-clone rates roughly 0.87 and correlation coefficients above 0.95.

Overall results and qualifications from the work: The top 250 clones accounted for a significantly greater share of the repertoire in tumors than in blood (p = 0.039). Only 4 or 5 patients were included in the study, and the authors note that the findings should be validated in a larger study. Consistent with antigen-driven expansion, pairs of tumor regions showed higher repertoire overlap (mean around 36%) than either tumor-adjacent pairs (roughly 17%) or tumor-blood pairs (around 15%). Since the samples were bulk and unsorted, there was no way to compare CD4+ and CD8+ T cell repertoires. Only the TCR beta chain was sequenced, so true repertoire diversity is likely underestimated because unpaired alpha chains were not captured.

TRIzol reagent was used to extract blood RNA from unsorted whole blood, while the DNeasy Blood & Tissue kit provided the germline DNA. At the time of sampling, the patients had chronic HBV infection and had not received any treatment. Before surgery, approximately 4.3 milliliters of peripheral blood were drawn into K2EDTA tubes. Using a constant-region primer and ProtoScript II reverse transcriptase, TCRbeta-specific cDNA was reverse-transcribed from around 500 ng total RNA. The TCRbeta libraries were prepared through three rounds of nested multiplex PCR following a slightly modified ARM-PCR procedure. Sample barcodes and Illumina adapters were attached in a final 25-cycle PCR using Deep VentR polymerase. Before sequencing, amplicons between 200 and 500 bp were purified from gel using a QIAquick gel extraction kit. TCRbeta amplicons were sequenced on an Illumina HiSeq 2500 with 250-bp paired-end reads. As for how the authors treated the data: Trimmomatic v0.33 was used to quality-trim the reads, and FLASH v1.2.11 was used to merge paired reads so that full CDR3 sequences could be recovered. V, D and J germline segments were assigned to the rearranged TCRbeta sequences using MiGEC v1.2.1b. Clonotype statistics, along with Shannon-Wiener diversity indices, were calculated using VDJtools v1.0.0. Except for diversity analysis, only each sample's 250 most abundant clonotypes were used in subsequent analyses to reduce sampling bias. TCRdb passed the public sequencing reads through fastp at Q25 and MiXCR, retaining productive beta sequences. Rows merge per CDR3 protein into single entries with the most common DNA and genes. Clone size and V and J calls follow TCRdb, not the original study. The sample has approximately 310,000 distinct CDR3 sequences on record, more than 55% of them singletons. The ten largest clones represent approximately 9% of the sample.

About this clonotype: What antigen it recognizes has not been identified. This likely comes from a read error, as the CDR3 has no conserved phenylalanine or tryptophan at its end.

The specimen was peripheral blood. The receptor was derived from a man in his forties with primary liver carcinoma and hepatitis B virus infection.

Here is the DNA: TGTGCCAGCAGCTTAGGACTAGCGGGAGCCCAGCAGTACTCC. This gives the protein CASSLGLAGAQQYS. The rearrangement combines TRBV11-2 with TRBJ2-7, with 12 junctional bases fitting TRBD2. From V the trimming removes 1 base and from J it removes 8 bases, while the gene matches leave 3 bases of the junction unaccounted for. The CDR3 sequence runs 14 residues, both termini included. Only the CDR3 DNA is retained, 42 bases long and in frame from the first base. According to the germline V gene, CDR1 reads SGHAT and CDR2 reads FQNNGV.